The 6 T cell receptor beta chains reported below all come from one sample, sequenced in a study of shared clonotypes between healthy human individuals. Here immunoSEQ multiplex PCR was the method, and the copy in TCRdb shows in-frame clones only, minus some. The sample records about 820,000 clones, more than 85% being singletons. Naive CD8 populations comprised CD45RO-negative cells positively selected for CCR7, excluding terminally differentiated effector memory CD45RA+ cells. Sequenced sample: naive CD8+ T cells sorted from blood. These receptors all come from a man aged 25 to 45 in good health.

The table lists this clone with a count of one. The DNA for the CDR3 is TGTGCCAGCAGCCCCGTCGGGGCCGGGGAGACCCAGTACTTC. Amino acids: CASSPVGAGETQYF. The gene calls are TRBV5-4 and TRBJ2-5, with D perhaps TRBD1 or TRBD2 (5 bases each). This CDR3 region has 14 residues. Trimming cost V 4 bases and J 5 bases, with 15 bases left between them. CDR1 and CDR2 (germline): SGHNT, YYREEE (reference sequence).

J is TRBJ2-7 and V is TRBV5-1; possibly TRBD1 for D (5 bases). The CDR3 runs 15 residues. Trimming removed 1 base at V and 5 bases at J, with 16 bases between. Germline lookup yields CDR1 SGHRS and CDR2 YFSETQ. Here the CDR3 reads CASSLRQGAKHEQYF. DNA of the CDR3: TGCGCCAGCAGCTTGAGGCAGGGCGCGAAGCACGAGCAGTACTTC.

The sample holds one count of this clone. The chain joins TRBV11-2 to TRBJ2-1; the D gene is possibly TRBD2 (5 bases). V was trimmed by 2 bases and J by 12 bases, leaving 26 bases between them. Germline V gives CDR1 SGHAT, CDR2 FQNNGV. The CDR3 has 17 residues. The CDR3 reads CASSLFVAPLNQIGQFF. The CDR3 nucleotides are TGTGCCAGCAGCTTATTCGTAGCGCCTCTTAATCAAATCGGGCAGTTCTTC.

The CDR3 DNA reads TGTGCCAGCATCGGCCCGGGAAAAGAGACCCAGTACTTC. Translating it yields CASIGPGKETQYF. The chain has TRBV2 and TRBJ2-5; a weak D match, TRBD2 (5 bases). Trimming removed 7 bases at V and 3 bases at J, with 12 bases between. This CDR3 contains 13 residues. Germline loops: CDR1 SNHLY, CDR2 FYNNEI.

The chain combines TRBV5-4 with TRBJ2-2, with D maybe TRBD1 (5 bases). V lost 4 bases and J lost 1, with 8 bases in between. The CDR3 length is 14 residues. The germline gives CDR1 SGHNT, CDR2 YYREEE (reference sequence). In nucleotides, the CDR3 is TGTGCCAGCAGCGCTACAGGGAACACCGGGGAGCTGTTTTTT. Translating it yields CASSATGNTGELFF.

The chain joins TRBV28 to TRBJ2-3; tentative D call: TRBD2 (6 bases). CDR1 MDHEN and CDR2 SYDVKM come from the germline V gene. V was cut by 5 bases and J by 1 base, with 13 bases left in between. The CDR3 spans 15 residues. The DNA of the CDR3 is TGTGCCAGCAGTATAAGGGGAGGCGGCACAGATACGCAGTATTTT. Translating it yields CASSIRGGGTDTQYF.